The 21 T cell receptor beta chains below all came from one sample that was sequenced in a study of shared clonotypes between healthy human individuals. The method was immunoSEQ multiplex PCR; TCRdb's version includes in-frame clones alone and lacks a portion of them. The data contain hundreds of thousands of clones, 95% to 98% of them singletons. Naivety among CD8 cells was defined by CD45RO negativity and positive CCR7 selection, thereby excluding terminally differentiated effector memory CD45RA+ cells. Specimen: naive CD8+ T cells sorted from blood. The receptor source for this set is a man younger than 45 in good health.

This clone has a single count. The chain employs TRBV6-5 and TRBJ2-7; 8 nucleotides agree with TRBD2. CDR3 size: 15 residues. Germline CDR1 and CDR2: MNHEY and SVGAGI. The V and J ends lost 4 bases and 0 bases, in that order; junction bases with no gene match: 5. CDR3 sequence (DNA): TGTGCCAGCAGTTCCGAACTAGCGGACTCCTACGAGCAGTACTTC. It codes for CASSSELADSYEQYF.

The V gene is TRBV7-9, the J gene TRBJ2-7; either TRBD1 or TRBD2 may fit D (5 bases each). Trimming took 2 bases from V and 6 from J, leaving 14 bases between them. The germline CDR1 and CDR2 sequences are SEHNR and FQNEAQ (reference sequence). CDR3 size: 14 residues. CDR3 nucleotide sequence: TGTGCCAGCAGCTTATCTGAGGGGAGCTCCGAGCAGTACTTC. This sequence encodes CASSLSEGSSEQYF.

The V gene is TRBV9, the J gene TRBJ2-7; D is unclear. The CDR3 sequence is 11 residues long. Germline CDR1 SGDLS, CDR2 YYNGEE. Trimming took off 7 bases at V and 5 bases at J, with 10 bases between the two ends. The CDR3 reads CASGRKDEQYF. CDR3 in DNA: TGTGCCAGCGGCCGAAAGGACGAGCAGTACTTC.

The CDR3 loop is CASSPTSGRLYEQFF. The CDR3, as DNA: TGTGCCAGCAGCCCAACTAGCGGGAGACTCTATGAGCAGTTCTTC. This chain joins TRBV9 and TRBJ2-1; 11 bases are a match to TRBD2. Trimming took 4 bases from V and 8 from J; bases not matched to a gene: 8. Germline CDR1 and CDR2: SGDLS and YYNGEE. There are 15 residues in the CDR3.

The J gene is TRBJ2-1, the V gene TRBV9, with 7 bases aligning to TRBD2. CDR3 length: 17 amino acids. V trimming: 0 bases; J trimming: 3 bases; junction bases outside the gene matches: 9. Germline loops: CDR1 SGDLS, CDR2 YYNGEE. The CDR3, as DNA: TGTGCCAGCAGCGTAGCTGGGCTAGCGGTATACTACAATGAGCAGTTCTTC. Translation gives CASSVAGLAVYYNEQFF.

The rearrangement links TRBV5-4 to TRBJ2-5; D may correspond to TRBD1 or TRBD2 (7 bases each). V dropped 0 bases and J dropped 3 bases, with 12 bases sitting between them. The CDR3 has 15 residues. The V gene's germline CDR1 is SGHNT and CDR2 YYREEE (reference sequence). CDR3 loop: CASSLAGGGEETQYF. The DNA of the CDR3 is TGTGCCAGCAGCTTGGCAGGGGGAGGGGAAGAGACCCAGTACTTC.

The rearrangement uses TRBV4-1 and TRBJ1-5; tentative D call: TRBD1 (5 bases). V lost 5 bases and J 7 bases, leaving 21 bases between the germline ends. This CDR3 comprises 16 residues. CDR1 is MGHRA and CDR2 is YSYEKL in the germline V gene. In DNA form, the CDR3 reads TGCGCCAGCAGCTCTGGCATCGTAGAGGCAGGGCAGCCCCAGCATTTT. This codes for CASSSGIVEAGQPQHF.

The chain recombines TRBV14 with TRBJ2-1; D gene ambiguous. This CDR3 region has 12 residues. CDR1 SGHDN and CDR2 FVKESK come from the germline V gene. Trimming took 1 base from V and 5 from J, leaving 3 bases between them. This chain's CDR3 is CASSQVHNEQFF. The CDR3 DNA is TGTGCCAGCAGCCAAGTCCACAATGAGCAGTTCTTC. The full variable domain, with the rest looked up from reference TRBV14 and TRBJ2-1, is EAGVTQFPSHSVIEKGQTVTLRCDPISGHDNLYWYRRVMGKEIKFLLHFVKESKQDESGMPNNRFLAERTGGTYSTLKVQPAELEDSGVYFCASSQVHNEQFFGPGTRLTVL.

J is TRBJ2-7 and V is TRBV7-9; TRBD1 aligns across 12 bases. V lost 5 bases to trimming and J lost 3 bases; unmatched junction nucleotides: 5. The germline V gene has CDR1 SEHNR and CDR2 FQNEAQ (reference sequence). The CDR3 loop spans 15 amino acids. DNA of the CDR3: TGTGCCAGCAGCGGTGGGACAGGGGGCGTCTACGAGCAGTACTTC. Translated, it gives CASSGGTGGVYEQYF.

This clone was found once. The gene calls are TRBV27 and TRBJ2-7; TRBD1 aligns across 7 bases. The CDR3 is made up of 14 amino acids. Germline V lookup: CDR1 MNHEY, CDR2 SMNVEV (reference sequence). J was trimmed by 2 bases and V by 5 bases; bases with no gene match: 6. Here the CDR3 reads CASSVQGPTYEQYF. The CDR3 DNA sequence: TGTGCCAGCAGTGTACAGGGGCCCACCTACGAGCAGTACTTC.

The chain employs TRBV7-2 and TRBJ2-5; 9 bases are shared with TRBD2. V gave up 1 base and J gave up 4 bases; unmatched junction bases: 7. Germline CDR1 and CDR2: SGHTA and FQGNSA. The CDR3 totals 16 residues. The chain's CDR3 is CASSLGPIAGAETQYF. The CDR3 nucleotides read TGTGCCAGCAGCTTAGGTCCCATAGCGGGAGCAGAGACCCAGTACTTC.

This clone came up once. The V gene is TRBV29-1, the J gene TRBJ2-1; the D gene is possibly TRBD2 (6 bases). The CDR3 runs 13 residues. CDR1 and CDR2 from the germline V gene are SQVTM and ANQGSEA. The germline V and J ends were trimmed by 3 bases and 8 bases, with 14 bases remaining between them. CDR3 DNA: TGCAGCGTTGAGACGGGAGAGACCTATGAGCAGTTCTTC. This translates into CSVETGETYEQFF.

This clone has only one observation. This rearrangement joins TRBV29-1 to TRBJ2-7; 8 bases are a match to TRBD1. Unmatched junction bases numbered 7, after V lost 7 bases and J lost 2 bases. Per the germline V gene, CDR1 is SQVTM and CDR2 is ANQGSEA. The CDR3 runs 13 residues. The DNA of the CDR3 is TGCAGCGCGACAGGGGTCACCGCCTACGAGCAGTACTTC. Amino acids: CSATGVTAYEQYF.

This clone has only one observation. This chain uses TRBV4-1 with TRBJ2-1, with 9 bases matching TRBD2. The CDR3 is 15 amino acids. CDR1 MGHRA and CDR2 YSYEKL come from the germline V gene. J lost 8 bases, V lost 4 bases, and 9 bases had no gene match. The CDR3 is CASSLGTSPRYEQFF. The CDR3 bases are TGCGCCAGCAGCCTCGGGACTAGCCCTCGATATGAGCAGTTCTTC.

The chain is built from TRBV10-2 and TRBJ1-2, with a weak D call TRBD1 (6 bases). Trimming pared 7 bases from V and 2 bases from J, leaving 11 bases between. Germline values: CDR1 WSHSY, CDR2 SAAADI. The CDR3 has 13 amino acids. CDR3 in amino acids: CASTSGANYGYTF. The CDR3 coding sequence is TGCGCCAGCACCTCAGGGGCCAACTATGGCTACACCTTC.

The CDR3 loop reads CATSRGTSVNYEQYF. CDR3 DNA: TGTGCCACCAGCAGAGGTACTAGCGTAAACTACGAGCAGTACTTC. The chain uses TRBV15 and TRBJ2-7; 7 bases are shared with TRBD2. CDR3 length: 15 residues. Germline V gene data show CDR1 as LNHNV and CDR2 as YYDKDF (reference sequence). J gave up 3 bases and V 1 base, and 6 bases lay outside the gene matches.

This sequence joins TRBV10-3 and TRBJ2-7; 9 bases line up with TRBD1. The germline V gene has CDR1 ENHRY and CDR2 SYGVKD. The CDR3 spans 14 residues. Trimming cost V 3 bases and J 3 bases; bases outside gene matches: 3. DNA of the CDR3: TGTGCCATCAGTGAAGGGACAGGGAGCTACGAGCAGTACTTC. Translating gives CAISEGTGSYEQYF.

J is TRBJ2-1 and V is TRBV7-9, with D unclear. V lost 0 bases, J lost 0 bases, and 9 bases lay in between. Germline loops: CDR1 SEHNR, CDR2 FQNEAQ (reference sequence). The CDR3 sequence is 16 residues long. The CDR3: CASSLALGNSYNEQFF. The DNA for the CDR3 is TGTGCCAGCAGCTTAGCTCTGGGGAACTCCTACAATGAGCAGTTCTTC.

The chain is built from TRBV25-1 and TRBJ2-7; a possible D gene is TRBD2 (5 bases). CDR3 size: 13 residues. V lost 3 bases and J 3 bases, leaving 9 bases between the germline ends. Looked up from germline, CDR1 is MGHDK and CDR2 is SYGVNS. The CDR3 sequence: CASSEGEGYEQYF. The CDR3 nucleotides are TGTGCCAGCAGTGAGGGAGAAGGCTACGAGCAGTACTTC.

The chain couples TRBV11-1 to TRBJ2-1, with 7 bases that match TRBD2. The CDR3 runs 16 residues. Looked up from germline, CDR1 is SGHAT and CDR2 is FQDESV (reference sequence). Trimming cost V 2 bases and J 3 bases; bases outside gene matches: 7. This chain's CDR3 is CASSLRFASGYNEQFF. DNA for the CDR3: TGTGCCAGCAGCTTACGTTTCGCTAGCGGCTACAATGAGCAGTTCTTC.

J is TRBJ2-1 and V is TRBV27; D may be TRBD2 (6 bases). The CDR3 consists of 17 residues. The germline CDR1 and CDR2 sequences are MNHEY and SMNVEV (reference sequence). The ends were cut back, 1 base at V and 4 bases at J, with 17 bases in the middle. The chain's CDR3 is CASSLLVSGGLYNEQFF. In DNA, the CDR3 is TGTGCCAGCAGTTTATTAGTGAGTGGGGGACTGTACAATGAGCAGTTCTTC.